Below, 8 T cell receptor beta chains from the same sample are listed, as sequenced in a study of cytomegalovirus exposure and HLA in healthy donors. PCR primers comprised 60 Vbeta and 13 Jbeta primers. Assay: immunoSEQ multiplex PCR; the TCRdb copy retains only in-frame clones and omits some. The sample contains roughly 110,000 clones, 82% of which appear only once. The sequenced sample consisted of PBMCs. The receptors originated from a woman aged 18-29 years in good health and CMV-seronegative.

The chain recombines TRBV19 with TRBJ2-2; TRBD1 aligns across 8 bases. V dropped 10 bases and J dropped 3; count of bases not matched to a gene: 19. Germline values: CDR1 LNHDA, CDR2 SQIVND (reference sequence). The CDR3 is 18 residues long. The CDR3 DNA reads as TGTGCCACCGAGAGAAGGACAGGGAGAATATGGGACACCGGGGAGCTGTTTTTT. It specifies CATERRTGRIWDTGELFF. Filled out from reference TRBV19 and TRBJ2-2, the complete variable domain reads DGGITQSPKYLFRKEGQNVTLSCEQNLNHDAMYWYRQDPGQGLRLIYYSQIVNDFQKGDIAEGYSVSREKKESFPLTVTSAQKNPTAFYLCATERRTGRIWDTGELFFGEGSRLTVL.

The chain links TRBV11-3 to TRBJ2-1, with 8 positions matching TRBD1. The V gene end was trimmed by 6 bases and the J gene end by 4 bases; junction bases not matched to a gene: 5. Germline V CDR1 and CDR2: SGHNT, YENEEA. The CDR3 has 14 amino acids. CDR3 amino acids: CASSPGQAYNEQFF. The CDR3, as DNA: TGTGCCAGCAGTCCGGGACAGGCGTACAATGAGCAGTTCTTC.

This chain links TRBV10-2 with TRBJ2-7; 9 nucleotides line up with TRBD1. CDR1 is WSHSY, CDR2 SAAADI, per germline. The J segment lost 5 bases and the V segment lost 6 bases, leaving 8 bases of the junction unmatched. This CDR3 is 14 amino acids long. The CDR3 spells CASRTGTGRNEQYV. The CDR3, as DNA: TGCGCCAGCAGAACCGGGACAGGGAGGAACGAGCAGTACGTC.

V and J are TRBV10-1 and TRBJ2-1, with D maybe TRBD1 (5 bases). The CDR3 extends over 15 amino acids. V lost 0 bases and J 2 bases, leaving 8 bases between the germline ends. CDR1 is WNHNN and CDR2 is SYGVQD in the germline V gene (reference sequence). This chain's CDR3 is CASSESRGTYNEQFF. The CDR3 nucleotides are TGCGCCAGCAGTGAGTCAAGGGGTACCTACAATGAGCAGTTCTTC.

This chain links TRBV19 with TRBJ2-2; no clear D. This CDR3 spans 17 amino acids. Looked up from germline, CDR1 is LNHDA and CDR2 is SQIVND (reference sequence). V lost 5 bases and J 0 bases, leaving 16 bases between the germline ends. CDR3 amino acids: CASSQDKTHANTGELFF. CDR3 coding DNA: TGTGCCAGTAGTCAAGACAAGACACACGCGAACACCGGGGAGCTGTTTTTT.

The chain links TRBV5-6 to TRBJ1-2; D perhaps matches TRBD1 (5 bases). CDR1 SGHDT and CDR2 YYEEEE come from the germline V gene. This CDR3 spans 13 amino acids. V lost 4 bases to trimming and J lost 7 bases, with 14 bases between them. CDR3 amino acids: CASSRRDWGGYTF. For the CDR3, the DNA is TGTGCCAGCAGCAGACGGGACTGGGGTGGCTACACCTTC.

This clone has a count of ten or more. The V call is TRBV19, the J call TRBJ2-6; weak D call: TRBD1 (5 bases). Germline V CDR1 and CDR2: LNHDA, SQIVND (reference sequence). The ends were cut back, 9 bases at V and 0 bases at J, with 12 bases in the middle. The CDR3 extends over 15 amino acids. CDR3 DNA: TGTGCCAGCGGACATGAGACCTCTGGGGCCAACGTCCTGACTTTC. Translation gives CASGHETSGANVLTF.

The chain uses TRBV7-2 and TRBJ1-4; 7 bases align to TRBD1. CDR1 and CDR2 (germline): SGHTA, FQGNSA. The CDR3 is made up of 15 amino acids. V shed 5 bases and J 4 bases; nucleotides not matched to a gene: 7. CDR3 in amino acids: CASSKTGLLNEKLFF. The CDR3 coding sequence is TGTGCCAGCAGCAAGACAGGGCTCCTTAATGAAAAACTGTTTTTT. Full variable domain (rest looked up from reference TRBV7-2 and TRBJ1-4): GAGVSQSPSNKVTEKGKDVELRCDPISGHTALYWYRQSLGQGLEFLIYFQGNSAPDKSGLPSDRFSAERTGGSVSTLTIQRTQQEDSAVYLCASSKTGLLNEKLFFGSGTQLSVL.